The clone carrying this T cell receptor (beta chain) was recorded only once. Antigen specificity is unknown. The entry originates in a study of T cell clonotyping in hematopoietic cell transplantation. Study-wide results and limits: At the given depth, recipient repertoires were over 95% de novo clonotypes. Without cell sorting, CD4 versus CD8 contributions remain unresolved. Pathologically expanded recipient clonotypes increased progressively from day 30 to day 180 as diversity fell.

Data came from immunoSEQ multiplex PCR; TCRdb stores just in-frame clones and leaves some out. Of 35,000 to 50,000 clones in the sample, about 96% were seen once. V lost 0 bases to trimming and J lost 7 bases; unmatched junction nucleotides: 9. This CDR3 region has 16 residues. In germline, CDR1 is LGHNA, CDR2 YNFKEQ. The sequence was obtained from a man younger than 45 in good health. Some clones in this sample may be carry-over from other donors' samples. The material sequenced was peripheral blood mononuclear cells. This chain connects TRBV4-2 to TRBJ2-3; 8 nucleotides match TRBD1. The DNA for the CDR3 is TGTGCCAGCAGCCAAGATGACAGGGGATCTTGGAATACGCAGTATTTT. Its protein is CASSQDDRGSWNTQYF.